This T cell receptor beta chain was sequenced for a study of Graves' ophthalmopathy and Graves' hyperthyroidism. Regarding the study as a whole: Clonotypes were expanded in thyroid at above 0.001 frequency, and most also appeared in blood.

In this cohort, patients with other autoimmune diseases, uncontrolled infections, pregnancy or lactation were excluded. The authors used Ficoll-Paque density gradient centrifugation to separate PBMCs. The input was around 9 ml of fresh peripheral blood. Germline V CDR1 and CDR2: MNHNS, SASEGT. The CDR3 is made up of 14 amino acids. The J segment lost 5 bases and the V segment lost 4 bases, leaving 5 bases of the junction unmatched. RNA transcripts were the source from which TCR beta CDR3 regions were amplified. HTBI-primed first-round RT-PCR preceded second-round multiplex PCR. TCRdb used MiXCR to reprocess the multiplex PCR reads, holding one entry per CDR3 protein. The sample lists about 380,000 distinct CDR3 sequences, less than 20% seen once, with 5.5% to 7% in the top ten. This clonotype was detected many times. The target antigen is unknown.

This chain links TRBV6-1 with TRBJ1-3; TRBD1 matches 7 bases. The material sequenced was peripheral blood. This clonotype was sampled from a young woman with stable Graves' hyperthyroidism. The DNA for the CDR3 is TGTGCCAGCAGTGCCGGACAGGAAAGAAACACCATATATTTT. Protein sequence: CASSAGQERNTIYF.